A selection of T cell receptor beta chains follows, all from one sample in a study of vaccination effects on CD4 cells after COVID-19. Sequencing was performed with immunoSEQ multiplex PCR; in TCRdb, only in-frame clones are kept and a portion is missing. The data show about 68,000 clones, 80% seen once. No antigen has been assigned to these receptors. Here the sequenced sample was CD4+ T cells from PBMCs cultured with SARS-CoV-2 spike peptides, taken before COVID-19 vaccination. The receptors were gathered from a human donor who received a COVID-19 vaccine. Each CDR3 is given with its conserved first and last residue. The D gene is left open where the match is weak. Where a row states a size, it is once, few, many or the class of an expanded clone; other rows omit it.

clone_size: .; j_call: TRBJ1-2; d_call: .; v_call: TRBV6-2/TRBV6-3; cdr3_aa: CASSYPPLGGGYTF; cdr3_nt: TGTGCCAGCAGTTACCCACCCCTGGGTGGTGGCTACACCTTC
clone_size: .; j_call: TRBJ2-5; d_call: TRBD1; v_call: TRBV10-2; cdr3_aa: CASSRQGKETQYF; cdr3_nt: TGCGCCAGCAGTAGACAGGGGAAAGAGACCCAGTACTTC
clone_size: .; j_call: TRBJ2-1; d_call: .; v_call: TRBV10-3; cdr3_aa: CATRPRDDAYNEQFF; cdr3_nt: TGTGCCACCCGACCCCGGGACGATGCCTACAATGAGCAGTTCTTC
clone_size: once; j_call: TRBJ1-1; d_call: TRBD1; v_call: TRBV10-3; cdr3_aa: CAISEQGRGQTEAFF; cdr3_nt: TGTGCCATCAGTGAGCAGGGCAGGGGGCAGACTGAAGCTTTCTTT
clone_size: .; j_call: TRBJ2-5; d_call: TRBD2; v_call: TRBV7-3; cdr3_aa: CASSETSGGIGETQYF; cdr3_nt: TGTGCCAGCAGCGAAACTAGCGGGGGGATTGGTGAGACCCAGTACTTC
clone_size: once; j_call: TRBJ2-4; d_call: .; v_call: TRBV18; cdr3_aa: CASSAEPGGNIQYF; cdr3_nt: TGTGCCAGCTCGGCTGAACCAGGGGGGAACATTCAGTACTTC
clone_size: .; j_call: TRBJ2-3; d_call: .; v_call: TRBV7-8; cdr3_aa: CASSPGGGADTQYF; cdr3_nt: TGTGCCAGCAGCCCCGGGGGAGGCGCAGATACGCAGTATTTT
clone_size: .; j_call: TRBJ2-5; d_call: .; v_call: TRBV4-1; cdr3_aa: CASSRGGQNQETQYF; cdr3_nt: TGCGCCAGCAGCCGAGGCGGACAGAACCAAGAGACCCAGTACTTC
clone_size: .; j_call: TRBJ2-1; d_call: TRBD1; v_call: TRBV6-4; cdr3_aa: CASRPGTGSSNEQFF; cdr3_nt: TGTGCCAGCAGACCCGGGACAGGGAGCTCCAATGAGCAGTTCTTC
clone_size: .; j_call: TRBJ2-5; d_call: .; v_call: TRBV6-5; cdr3_aa: CASSRTRGETQYF; cdr3_nt: TGTGCCAGCAGTAGGACCAGGGGAGAGACCCAGTACTTC
clone_size: .; j_call: TRBJ2-1; d_call: .; v_call: TRBV14; cdr3_aa: CASSQVGALNEQFF; cdr3_nt: TGTGCCAGCAGCCAAGTAGGGGCCCTCAATGAGCAGTTCTTC
clone_size: .; j_call: TRBJ2-1; d_call: TRBD2; v_call: TRBV5-1; cdr3_aa: CASSLGLAEPYNEQFF; cdr3_nt: TGCGCCAGCAGCCTCGGACTAGCAGAGCCCTACAATGAGCAGTTCTTC
clone_size: .; j_call: TRBJ1-3; d_call: .; v_call: TRBV7-8; cdr3_aa: CASSLTFLGVRRNTIYF; cdr3_nt: TGTGCCAGCAGCTTAACCTTTCTGGGGGTTCGGCGAAACACCATATATTTT
clone_size: .; j_call: TRBJ1-2; d_call: .; v_call: TRBV24-1; cdr3_aa: CATEGQGGSGYGYTF; cdr3_nt: TGTGCCACCGAAGGGCAGGGTGGTAGCGGCTATGGCTACACCTTC
clone_size: .; j_call: TRBJ2-2; d_call: .; v_call: TRBV7-2; cdr3_aa: CASSLFGEVGELFF; cdr3_nt: TGTGCCAGCAGCTTGTTCGGGGAGGTCGGGGAGCTGTTTTTT
clone_size: once; j_call: TRBJ2-1; d_call: .; v_call: TRBV11-2; cdr3_aa: CASSPKGAGLISGNEQFF; cdr3_nt: TGTGCCAGCAGCCCAAAAGGCGCGGGGTTAATTTCGGGCAATGAGCAGTTCTTC
clone_size: few; j_call: TRBJ1-5; d_call: TRBD1; v_call: TRBV4-2; cdr3_aa: CASSQENRGGQPQHF; cdr3_nt: TGTGCCAGCAGCCAGGAAAACAGGGGAGGGCAGCCCCAGCATTTT
clone_size: .; j_call: TRBJ2-5; d_call: .; v_call: TRBV24-1; cdr3_aa: CATSDHPAKTQYF; cdr3_nt: TGTGCCACCAGTGATCATCCAGCCAAGACCCAGTACTTC
clone_size: .; j_call: TRBJ1-6; d_call: .; v_call: TRBV19; cdr3_aa: CASRRELDNSPLHF; cdr3_nt: TGTGCCAGTAGACGGGAGCTCGATAATTCACCCCTCCACTTT
clone_size: .; j_call: TRBJ1-4; d_call: .; v_call: TRBV11-1; cdr3_aa: CASSFGQLATNEKLFF; cdr3_nt: TGTGCCAGCAGCTTCGGGCAGCTAGCCACTAATGAAAAACTGTTTTTT
clone_size: .; j_call: TRBJ1-2; d_call: .; v_call: TRBV30; cdr3_aa: CAWSVHSGRVRGYTF; cdr3_nt: TGTGCCTGGAGTGTACACTCGGGTCGGGTTCGGGGCTACACCTTC
clone_size: .; j_call: TRBJ2-5; d_call: TRBD2; v_call: TRBV13; cdr3_aa: CASSLPAGLGETQYF; cdr3_nt: TGTGCCAGCAGCTTGCCAGCGGGGTTAGGGGAGACCCAGTACTTC
clone_size: once; j_call: TRBJ2-6; d_call: TRBD1; v_call: TRBV5-1; cdr3_aa: CASSLGQGYSGANVLTF; cdr3_nt: TGCGCCAGCAGCTTAGGACAGGGTTACTCTGGGGCCAACGTCCTGACTTTC
clone_size: once; j_call: TRBJ1-2; d_call: .; v_call: TRBV29-1; cdr3_aa: CSATSGTYGYTF; cdr3_nt: TGCAGCGCAACGTCGGGTACCTATGGCTACACCTTC
clone_size: .; j_call: TRBJ1-5; d_call: TRBD1; v_call: TRBV19; cdr3_aa: CASNTGALQPQHF; cdr3_nt: TGTGCCAGTAATACAGGGGCCCTCCAGCCCCAGCATTTT
clone_size: .; j_call: TRBJ2-6; d_call: TRBD1; v_call: TRBV24-1; cdr3_aa: CATSEASGGTGANVLTF; cdr3_nt: TGTGCCACCAGTGAGGCGTCAGGGGGAACTGGGGCCAACGTCCTGACTTTC
clone_size: few; j_call: TRBJ1-6; d_call: TRBD1; v_call: TRBV6-6; cdr3_aa: CASSYDRGNSPLHF; cdr3_nt: TGTGCCAGCAGTTATGACAGGGGTAATTCACCCCTCCACTTT
clone_size: .; j_call: TRBJ1-3; d_call: .; v_call: TRBV7-2; cdr3_aa: CASSPSLTLAGNTIYF; cdr3_nt: TGTGCCAGCAGCCCATCCCTGACGCTCGCGGGGAACACCATATATTTT
clone_size: .; j_call: TRBJ1-2; d_call: .; v_call: TRBV19; cdr3_aa: CASSFLAVYGYTF; cdr3_nt: TGTGCCAGTAGTTTCCTGGCCGTCTATGGCTACACCTTC
clone_size: .; j_call: TRBJ2-1; d_call: .; v_call: TRBV30; cdr3_aa: CAWSVADEQFF; cdr3_nt: TGTGCCTGGAGTGTTGCCGATGAGCAGTTCTTC
clone_size: .; j_call: TRBJ2-1; d_call: TRBD2; v_call: TRBV18; cdr3_aa: CASSPPTGTRYNEQFF; cdr3_nt: TGTGCCAGCTCACCACCGACCGGGACTAGATACAATGAGCAGTTCTTC
clone_size: .; j_call: TRBJ1-2; d_call: TRBD1; v_call: TRBV27; cdr3_aa: CASSLTRQGNGYTF; cdr3_nt: TGTGCCAGCAGTCTCACCAGACAGGGGAACGGCTACACCTTC
clone_size: once; j_call: TRBJ1-4; d_call: .; v_call: TRBV2; cdr3_aa: CASRRVNEKLFF; cdr3_nt: TGTGCCAGCAGGAGGGTGAATGAAAAACTGTTTTTT
clone_size: .; j_call: TRBJ2-2; d_call: .; v_call: TRBV5-1; cdr3_aa: CASSLGRDPAETGELFF; cdr3_nt: TGCGCCAGCAGCTTGGGCCGGGACCCAGCTGAGACCGGGGAGCTGTTTTTT
clone_size: .; j_call: TRBJ1-1; d_call: TRBD1; v_call: TRBV7-2; cdr3_aa: CASSWGTGGTEAFF; cdr3_nt: TGTGCCAGCAGCTGGGGGACAGGGGGCACTGAAGCTTTCTTT
clone_size: .; j_call: TRBJ1-1; d_call: .; v_call: TRBV7-2; cdr3_aa: CASSTIFGEAFF; cdr3_nt: TGTGCCAGCAGCACGATCTTTGGTGAAGCTTTCTTT
clone_size: few; j_call: TRBJ1-6; d_call: TRBD1; v_call: TRBV2; cdr3_aa: CASRDRGNNSPLHF; cdr3_nt: TGTGCCAGCAGGGACAGGGGGAATAATTCACCCCTCCACTTT
clone_size: .; j_call: TRBJ1-2; d_call: TRBD1; v_call: TRBV3-1/TRBV3-2; cdr3_aa: CASSRGTGGDYGYTF; cdr3_nt: TGTGCCAGCAGCCGCGGGACAGGGGGCGACTATGGCTACACCTTC
clone_size: .; j_call: TRBJ1-4; d_call: .; v_call: TRBV6-4; cdr3_aa: CASKRAGKGVDGEKLFF; cdr3_nt: TGTGCCAGCAAGAGGGCAGGGAAGGGTGTTGACGGTGAAAAACTGTTTTTT
clone_size: .; j_call: TRBJ2-3; d_call: .; v_call: TRBV5-8; cdr3_aa: CASPSVGQVGTDTQYF; cdr3_nt: TGTGCCAGCCCTTCGGTCGGGCAGGTGGGCACAGATACGCAGTATTTT
clone_size: once; j_call: TRBJ2-2; d_call: TRBD2; v_call: TRBV28; cdr3_aa: CASSARLAGKTGELFF; cdr3_nt: TGTGCCAGCAGTGCCCGACTAGCGGGGAAAACCGGGGAGCTGTTTTTT
clone_size: .; j_call: TRBJ2-5; d_call: TRBD2; v_call: TRBV7-8; cdr3_aa: CASSSLAGGIQETQYF; cdr3_nt: TGTGCCAGCAGCTCCTTAGCGGGGGGTATACAAGAGACCCAGTACTTC
clone_size: .; j_call: TRBJ1-2; d_call: .; v_call: TRBV6-5; cdr3_aa: CASSLTRGTNYGYTF; cdr3_nt: TGTGCCAGCAGTCTTACCAGGGGCACTAACTATGGCTACACCTTC
clone_size: once; j_call: TRBJ2-1; d_call: .; v_call: TRBV5-1; cdr3_aa: CASSLELQVYNEQFF; cdr3_nt: TGCGCCAGCAGCTTGGAATTACAAGTTTACAATGAGCAGTTCTTC
clone_size: .; j_call: TRBJ1-4; d_call: TRBD1; v_call: TRBV5-1; cdr3_aa: CASKDRVDEKLFF; cdr3_nt: TGCGCCAGCAAGGACAGGGTGGATGAAAAACTGTTTTTT
clone_size: .; j_call: TRBJ2-2; d_call: .; v_call: TRBV6-1; cdr3_aa: CASSEVPQGTTGELFF; cdr3_nt: TGTGCCAGCAGTGAAGTCCCCCAGGGAACCACCGGGGAGCTGTTTTTT
clone_size: .; j_call: TRBJ2-5; d_call: .; v_call: TRBV5-1; cdr3_aa: CASSRQTQETQYF; cdr3_nt: TGCGCCAGCAGTCGACAAACCCAAGAGACCCAGTACTTC
clone_size: .; j_call: TRBJ2-5; d_call: .; v_call: TRBV29-1; cdr3_aa: CSVAWLASNQETQYF; cdr3_nt: TGCAGCGTTGCTTGGCTAGCGAGTAACCAAGAGACCCAGTACTTC
clone_size: .; j_call: TRBJ1-5; d_call: .; v_call: TRBV19; cdr3_aa: CASSRDIGQPQHF; cdr3_nt: TGTGCCAGTAGCCGGGACATTGGTCAGCCCCAGCATTTT
clone_size: .; j_call: TRBJ1-2; d_call: TRBD1; v_call: TRBV4-3; cdr3_aa: CASSQDTGGVYGYTF; cdr3_nt: TGCGCCAGCAGCCAAGACACAGGGGGCGTCTATGGCTACACCTTC
clone_size: once; j_call: TRBJ2-3; d_call: .; v_call: TRBV7-6; cdr3_aa: CASSLGRGSTDTQYF; cdr3_nt: TGTGCCAGCAGCTTAGGGCGGGGCAGCACAGATACGCAGTATTTT
clone_size: few; j_call: TRBJ1-1; d_call: .; v_call: TRBV5-1; cdr3_aa: CASSTDRLNTEAFF; cdr3_nt: TGCGCCAGCAGCACGGACAGACTGAACACTGAAGCTTTCTTT
clone_size: few; j_call: TRBJ2-1; d_call: TRBD2; v_call: TRBV5-4; cdr3_aa: CASSSKAGGSNEQFF; cdr3_nt: TGTGCCAGCAGCTCGAAGGCGGGGGGGTCAAATGAGCAGTTCTTC
clone_size: once; j_call: TRBJ1-1; d_call: .; v_call: TRBV13; cdr3_aa: CASSPRTFHDTEAFF; cdr3_nt: TGTGCCAGCAGCCCCCGGACCTTTCATGACACTGAAGCTTTCTTT
clone_size: .; j_call: TRBJ2-3; d_call: .; v_call: TRBV19; cdr3_aa: CASSPKVYWGETDTQYF; cdr3_nt: TGTGCCAGTAGTCCCAAGGTTTATTGGGGGGAGACAGATACGCAGTATTTT
clone_size: .; j_call: TRBJ1-3; d_call: .; v_call: TRBV6-5; cdr3_aa: CASSQIQTLRNTIYF; cdr3_nt: TGTGCCAGCAGTCAGATACAGACGCTTAGAAACACCATATATTTT
clone_size: .; j_call: TRBJ1-1; d_call: TRBD1; v_call: TRBV5-5; cdr3_aa: CASSYGQGRTEAFF; cdr3_nt: TGTGCCAGCAGCTACGGACAGGGTCGAACTGAAGCTTTCTTT
clone_size: .; j_call: TRBJ2-5; d_call: TRBD2; v_call: TRBV5-1; cdr3_aa: CASRLGGEETQYF; cdr3_nt: TGCGCCAGCCGACTTGGGGGGGAAGAGACCCAGTACTTC
clone_size: .; j_call: TRBJ2-6; d_call: .; v_call: TRBV2; cdr3_aa: CASSRQAVSGANVLTF; cdr3_nt: TGTGCCAGCAGTAGACAGGCCGTCTCTGGGGCCAACGTCCTGACTTTC